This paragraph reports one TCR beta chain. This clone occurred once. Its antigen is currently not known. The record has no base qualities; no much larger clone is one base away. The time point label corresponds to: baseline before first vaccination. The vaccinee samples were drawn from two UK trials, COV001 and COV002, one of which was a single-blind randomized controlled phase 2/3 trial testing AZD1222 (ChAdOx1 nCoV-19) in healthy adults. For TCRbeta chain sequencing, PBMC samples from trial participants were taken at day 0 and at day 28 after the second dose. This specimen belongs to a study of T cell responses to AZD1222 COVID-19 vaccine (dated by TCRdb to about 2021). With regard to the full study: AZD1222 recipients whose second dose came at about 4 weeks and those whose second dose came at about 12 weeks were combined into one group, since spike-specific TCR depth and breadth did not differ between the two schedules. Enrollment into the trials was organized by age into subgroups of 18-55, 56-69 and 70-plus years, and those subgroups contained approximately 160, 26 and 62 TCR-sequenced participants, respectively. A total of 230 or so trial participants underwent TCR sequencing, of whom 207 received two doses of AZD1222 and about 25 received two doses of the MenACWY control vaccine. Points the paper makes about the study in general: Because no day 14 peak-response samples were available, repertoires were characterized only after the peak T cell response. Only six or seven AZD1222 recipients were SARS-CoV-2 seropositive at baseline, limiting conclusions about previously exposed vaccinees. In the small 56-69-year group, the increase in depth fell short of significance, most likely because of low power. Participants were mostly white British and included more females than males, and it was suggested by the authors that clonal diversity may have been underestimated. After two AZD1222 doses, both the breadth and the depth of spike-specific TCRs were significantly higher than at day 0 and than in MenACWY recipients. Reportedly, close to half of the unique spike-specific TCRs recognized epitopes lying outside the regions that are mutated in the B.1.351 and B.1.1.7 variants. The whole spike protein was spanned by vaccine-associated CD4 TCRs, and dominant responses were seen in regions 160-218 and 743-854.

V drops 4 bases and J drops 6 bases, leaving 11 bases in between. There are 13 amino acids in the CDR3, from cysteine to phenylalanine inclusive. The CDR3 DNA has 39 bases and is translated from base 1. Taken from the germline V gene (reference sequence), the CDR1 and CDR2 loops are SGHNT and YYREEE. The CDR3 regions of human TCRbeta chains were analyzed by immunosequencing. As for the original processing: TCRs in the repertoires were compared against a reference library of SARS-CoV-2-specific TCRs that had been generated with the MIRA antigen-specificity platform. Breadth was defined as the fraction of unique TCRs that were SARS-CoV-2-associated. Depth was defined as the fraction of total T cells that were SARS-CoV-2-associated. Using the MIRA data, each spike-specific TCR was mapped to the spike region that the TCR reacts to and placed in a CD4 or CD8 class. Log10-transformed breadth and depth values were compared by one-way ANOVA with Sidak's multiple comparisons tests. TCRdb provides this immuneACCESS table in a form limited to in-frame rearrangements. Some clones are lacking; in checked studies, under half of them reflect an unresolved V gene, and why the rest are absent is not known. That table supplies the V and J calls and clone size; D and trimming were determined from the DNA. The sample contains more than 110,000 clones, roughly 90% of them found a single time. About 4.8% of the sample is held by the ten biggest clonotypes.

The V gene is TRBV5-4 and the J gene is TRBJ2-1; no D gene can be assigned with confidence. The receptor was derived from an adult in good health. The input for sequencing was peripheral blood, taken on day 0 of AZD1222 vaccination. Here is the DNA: TGTGCCAGCAGCCCGTTCGTAGCCAATGAGCAGTTCTTC. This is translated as CASSPFVANEQFF.